This record looks at one T cell receptor (beta chain) sequence and its context. The source of the sample is a study of blood T cell repertoires in COVID-19. Looking at the study overall: The United States, Italy and Spain supplied acute and convalescent COVID-19 samples.

Looked up from germline, CDR1 is LGHNA and CDR2 is YNFKEQ. V was pared by 1 base and J by 7 bases, with 13 bases between. The CDR3 loop spans 14 amino acids. In the authors' methods: From reference gene primer amplification, estimates of nucleated cell counts were derived. Using immunoSEQ multiplex PCR, the repertoire was profiled, and TCRdb retains in-frame clones only, with some absent. From that table come the V and J calls and clone size; the DNA was used to work out D and trimming. The table lists roughly 120,000 clones, 90% of them singletons. Patients of the Seattle cohort, enrolled during active infection, were followed longitudinally.

The sequenced sample was peripheral blood. The sequence was obtained from a woman aged 55 to 70 with COVID-19, enrolled during active disease. J is TRBJ1-2 and V is TRBV4-2; tentatively, D is TRBD1 (5 bases). In nucleotides, the CDR3 is TGTGCCAGCAGCCAAGTTCCAGCCGGGGGTGGCTACACCTTC. Protein sequence: CASSQVPAGGGYTF.